The clone carrying this T cell receptor beta chain has just a few counts. The target antigen is unknown. The data belong to a study of T cells in localized non-small cell lung cancer. General study results and limits: Analysis by sequencing included only one tumor region, so heterogeneity remains possible. Measurement of T cell clonality placed uninvolved adjacent lung highest, above the level in tumor. Among the top 100 tumor clones, a median around 57 appeared in adjacent lung.

CDR3 length: 13 amino acids. The germline V gene encodes CDR1 MNHGY and CDR2 SAAAGT. V lost 8 bases to trimming and J lost 5 bases, with 16 bases between them. Some clones are missing from TCRdb's copy, which holds only in-frame ones; the method was immunoSEQ multiplex PCR. The repertoire holds some 1,400 clones, with approximately 17% as singletons. The receptor's source is a woman aged 40-70 years with stage I lung adenocarcinoma. The rearrangement joins TRBV6-8 to TRBJ2-7; D may correspond to TRBD1 or TRBD2 (5 bases each). This specimen consisted of lung tumor tissue, obtained before any cancer treatment. The CDR3 coding sequence is TGTGCCAGCGTAGGTGAAGGGGACCACGAGCAGTACTTC. Translation: CASVGEGDHEQYF.